This entry features one T cell receptor beta chain sequence. The sample is drawn from a study of blood T cell repertoires in COVID-19. Study context: Acute and convalescent COVID-19 samples came from the United States, Italy and Spain.

The V gene end was trimmed by 0 bases and the J gene end by 4 bases; junction bases not matched to a gene: 6. Germline CDR1 SGDLS, CDR2 YYNGEE. The CDR3 is made up of 16 amino acids. Per the authors' pipeline: Amplifying reference gene primers gave estimates of nucleated cell counts. The table came from immunoSEQ multiplex PCR; TCRdb's copy has only in-frame clones and leaves some out. That table gives V, J and clone size, and the DNA gave D and trimming. This table has some 150,000 clones, about nine tenths appearing once. V and J are TRBV9 and TRBJ2-1; 8 nucleotides line up with TRBD2. This TCR was recovered from a woman aged 55-70 years with active or convalescent COVID-19. What was sequenced was peripheral blood. The chain's CDR3 is CASSVGPGGGYNEQFF. The CDR3 DNA follows: TGTGCCAGCAGCGTAGGTCCCGGGGGGGGTTACAATGAGCAGTTCTTC.